Listed below are T cell receptor beta chains from one sample, sequenced in a study of cytomegalovirus exposure and HLA in healthy donors. The table came from immunoSEQ multiplex PCR; TCRdb's copy has only in-frame clones and leaves some out. The sample carries over 80,000 clones, about 74% recorded once. Sequenced material: PBMCs. The receptors shown here come from a man between 60 and 75 years old in good health and CMV-seropositive. The CDR3 runs from the conserved cysteine through the conserved F or W. Fields, in order: D gene, J gene, clone size, V gene, CDR3 DNA, CDR3 protein. A D gene is named only where the DNA matches it firmly. Clone sizes are given selectively: once, few, many, or a class where the clone is expanded.

>TRBD1|TRBJ1-5|few|TRBV7-2
TGTGCCAGCAGCTACCGGGACAGGGCCATGGAGCCCCAGCATTTT
CASSYRDRAMEPQHF
>-|TRBJ2-3|once|TRBV6-5
TGTGCCAGCAGTTACTATTCCCAGTTTCTCACAGATACGCAGTATTTT
CASSYYSQFLTDTQYF
>TRBD1|TRBJ2-7|few|TRBV19
TGTGCCAGTAGCTCGGGGACAGGCCGCCGTACGTCCGAGCAGTACTTC
CASSSGTGRRTSEQYF
>-|TRBJ1-2|once|TRBV6-6
TGTGCCAGCAGCCAAGGTGGGACAACGAACTATGGCTACACCTTC
CASSQGGTTNYGYTF
>-|TRBJ1-1|-|TRBV6-6
TGTGCCAGCAGCCGAACTCAGAACACTGAAGCTTTCTTT
CASSRTQNTEAFF
>-|TRBJ1-2|-|TRBV4-2
TGTGCCAGCAGCCAAGAGGCCGGGGGTAGAAACTATGGCTACACCTTC
CASSQEAGGRNYGYTF
>TRBD1|TRBJ1-5|-|TRBV7-8
TGTGCCAGCAGTGAGGCCGGGACAGTCAATCAGCCCCAGCATTTT
CASSEAGTVNQPQHF
>TRBD1|TRBJ2-3|-|TRBV5-6
TGTGCCAGCAGCCTTAAGACAGGGGCCAACACAGATACGCAGTATTTT
CASSLKTGANTDTQYF
>-|TRBJ2-3|-|TRBV11-2
TGTGCCAGCAGCTTGCAGGGGCGGCTCACAGATACGCAGTATTTT
CASSLQGRLTDTQYF
>TRBD2|TRBJ2-3|-|TRBV7-9
TGTGCCAGCAGCTTAGTAACGGGGACTAGCAGCGTCACAGATACGCAGTATTTT
CASSLVTGTSSVTDTQYF
>TRBD2|TRBJ2-2|few|TRBV5-6
TGTGCCAGCAGCACGGCGGGGGGTTCGCACCGGGAGCTGTTTTTT
CASSTAGGSHRELFF
>-|TRBJ1-5|-|TRBV6-1
TGTGCCAGCAGTGAAAGGGGGGGTCAGCCCCAGCATTTT
CASSERGGQPQHF
>-|TRBJ2-7|-|TRBV28
TGTGCCAGCACCTCGAGTGGGGCTAGGGGGACCTACGAGCAGTACTTC
CASTSSGARGTYEQYF
>-|TRBJ1-6|-|TRBV13
TGTGCCAGCAGCTTACAGGGCTCCTATAATTCACCCCTCCACTTT
CASSLQGSYNSPLHF
>TRBD1|TRBJ2-2|few|TRBV6-4
TGTGCCAGCAGCGCAGACAGGGCCACCGGGGAGCTGTTTTTT
CASSADRATGELFF
>-|TRBJ1-1|-|TRBV4-1
TGCGCCAGCAGCCAAGATTTGCATGTTCGGGGGAGGACTGAAGCTTTCTTT
CASSQDLHVRGRTEAFF
>-|TRBJ2-6|-|TRBV5-1
TGCGCCAGCAGCTTGTCGGGTGCCGGGGCCAACGTCCTGACTTTC
CASSLSGAGANVLTF
>TRBD1|TRBJ2-5|-|TRBV27
TGTGCCAGCAGAAGACAGGGGGGGAGAGAGACCCAGTACTTC
CASRRQGGRETQYF
>-|TRBJ2-5|-|TRBV5-4
TGTGCCAGCAGCTTTCGACAGGTATCAGAGACCCAGTACTTC
CASSFRQVSETQYF
>-|TRBJ1-2|-|TRBV7-5
TGTGCCAGAAGCTTAGTCAAGAGGGGGCGAAACTATGGCTACACCTTC
CARSLVKRGRNYGYTF
>-|TRBJ1-4|few|TRBV4-1
TGCGCCAGCAGCCGTGGCCAGGGGACTAATGAAAAACTGTTTTTT
CASSRGQGTNEKLFF
>TRBD1|TRBJ2-7|-|TRBV29-1
TGCAGCGTTGTTGGACAGGGTCTGGCCGAGCAGTACTTC
CSVVGQGLAEQYF
>TRBD1|TRBJ1-5|-|TRBV7-2
TGTGCCAGCAGCCGTGGGACAGGTCAGCCCCAGCATTTT
CASSRGTGQPQHF
>TRBD1|TRBJ2-2|-|TRBV28
TGTGCCAGCAGACGCCAGGGGGCACGATTCGGGGAGCTGTTTTTT
CASRRQGARFGELFF
>TRBD2|TRBJ2-1|-|TRBV19
TGTGCCAGTAGTATCGGGGGAGGGGAGCAGTTCTTC
CASSIGGGEQFF
>-|TRBJ1-5|-|TRBV6-5
TGTGCCAGCAGTGAACGAGCAGGTCAGCCCCAGCATTTT
CASSERAGQPQHF
>-|TRBJ2-7|-|TRBV6-1
TGTGCCAGCAGTGTAACGACAGGTTTTCGGGGTACCTACGAGCAGTACTTC
CASSVTTGFRGTYEQYF
>TRBD1|TRBJ2-7|few|TRBV4-3
TGCGCCAGCAGCCAAGATTTTATAGGGACAGACTACGAGCAGTACTTC
CASSQDFIGTDYEQYF
>TRBD1|TRBJ1-2|-|TRBV6-5
TGTGCCAGCAGTTATACAGGGGACTATGGCTACACCTTC
CASSYTGDYGYTF
>TRBD2|TRBJ2-7|few|TRBV27
TGTGCCAGCAGTCCCAAAGCGGGGGGCTACGAGCAGTACTTC
CASSPKAGGYEQYF
>-|TRBJ1-2|-|TRBV5-1
TGCGCCAGCAGCCTGGACGGTTTTAACTATGGCTACACCTTC
CASSLDGFNYGYTF
>TRBD1|TRBJ1-1|-|TRBV5-1
TGCGCCAGCAGCTTGGAGGGACAGGGAATGGAAGCTTTCTTT
CASSLEGQGMEAFF
>TRBD1|TRBJ2-4|few|TRBV5-6
TGTGCCAGCAGCTCCGGGACAGGTTTTCCGTACTTC
CASSSGTGFPYF
>-|TRBJ1-4|-|TRBV19
TGTGCCAGTAGTATATTCGGGAGTTGGGAACTGTTTTTT
CASSIFGSWELFF
>TRBD1|TRBJ1-5|-|TRBV18
TGTGCCAGCTCACCAGAGACAGGGGGATTGAATCAGCCCCAGCATTTT
CASSPETGGLNQPQHF
>TRBD1|TRBJ2-3|-|TRBV18
TGTGCCAGCTCTCACATCCGTAACAGGGGCGGCACAGATACGCAGTATTTT
CASSHIRNRGGTDTQYF
>-|TRBJ2-1|-|TRBV7-2
TGTGCCAGCAGCTTAGGGGGCGATTACAATGAGCAGTTCTTC
CASSLGGDYNEQFF
>TRBD2|TRBJ2-7|-|TRBV5-4
TGTGCCAGCAGCCCCGGAGCGGGGCTCTCCTACGAGCAGTACTTC
CASSPGAGLSYEQYF
>TRBD2|TRBJ2-1|-|TRBV5-4
TGTGCCAGCAGCTTGGGCCCGAGCGGGGGGGCCGGGTCCAATGAGCAGTTCTTC
CASSLGPSGGAGSNEQFF
>-|TRBJ1-6|-|TRBV6-1
TGTGCCAGCAGGGAATTCGGTCGGGGGAGCTCCTATAATTCACCCCTCCACTTT
CASREFGRGSSYNSPLHF
>TRBD2|TRBJ2-3|-|TRBV10-3
TGTGCCACCGATCCGGGACTAGCGGGGGGGCCGTTTAGCACAGATACGCAGTATTTT
CATDPGLAGGPFSTDTQYF
>TRBD1|TRBJ1-4|-|TRBV5-4
TGTGCCAGCAGCTTGAACACAGGGGGTGAAAAACTGTTTTTT
CASSLNTGGEKLFF
>TRBD1|TRBJ2-7|-|TRBV4-1
TGCGCCAGCAGCCGCTATAGCAGGGGGCAACAAGCCGAGCAGTACTTC
CASSRYSRGQQAEQYF
>TRBD1|TRBJ2-7|-|TRBV7-9
TGTGCCAGCAGCTTAGAGGGGACAGGGCCCTACGAGCAGTACTTC
CASSLEGTGPYEQYF
>-|TRBJ2-3|-|TRBV7-6
TGTGCCAGCAGCTTAATGTCCCCACTGGTCTCAGATACGCAGTATTTT
CASSLMSPLVSDTQYF
>-|TRBJ2-7|-|TRBV18
TGTGCCAGCTCACCACCGATGACATCCTACGAGCAGTACTTC
CASSPPMTSYEQYF
>TRBD1|TRBJ2-5|few|TRBV11-2
TGTGCCAGCAGCGTTCCAGGGGGAGTGGGGACCCAGTACTTC
CASSVPGGVGTQYF
>TRBD1|TRBJ2-2|once|TRBV4-2
TGTGCCAGCAGCTACCGGGACAGGGGTGGCGGGGAGCTGTTTTTT
CASSYRDRGGGELFF
>TRBD1|TRBJ1-1|once|TRBV5-4
TGTGCCAGCAGCGGACAGGGTGAGAACACTGAAGCTTTCTTT
CASSGQGENTEAFF
>TRBD2|TRBJ2-4|-|TRBV9
TGTGCCAGCAGCGCCTGGGGAGAGCGGGGGTTCGCCAAAAACATTCAGTACTTC
CASSAWGERGFAKNIQYF
>-|TRBJ1-4|-|TRBV6-1
TGTGCCAGCAGTGTCTTTAATGAAAAACTGTTTTTT
CASSVFNEKLFF
>-|TRBJ2-7|-|TRBV5-8
TGTGCCAGCAGCGGGCTAGCCGGGGACGAGCAGTACTTC
CASSGLAGDEQYF
>TRBD2|TRBJ2-7|once|TRBV27
TGTGCCAGCAGTTTTTCCGGGAGGTACGAGCAGTACTTC
CASSFSGRYEQYF
>-|TRBJ2-5|-|TRBV6-5
TGTGCCAGCAGTCAGGGGTGGGGTCAAGAGACCCAGTACTTC
CASSQGWGQETQYF
>TRBD1|TRBJ2-7|-|TRBV4-3
TGCGCCAGCAGCCTGGGACAGGGACGGTACGAGCAGTACTTC
CASSLGQGRYEQYF
>-|TRBJ2-7|-|TRBV7-9
TGTGCCAGCAGCTTACAGGGCTACGAGCAGTACTTC
CASSLQGYEQYF
>-|TRBJ1-6|once|TRBV2
TGTGCCAGCAGCCCACGGACAACTCTACCCCTCCACTTT
CASSPRTTLPLHF
>-|TRBJ2-5|-|TRBV28
TGTGCCAGCAGTGTTAGGGGGATACTAGAGACCCAGTACTTC
CASSVRGILETQYF
>-|TRBJ1-4|-|TRBV4-1
TGCGCCAGCAGCGGGCAGTATAATGAAAAACTGTTTTTT
CASSGQYNEKLFF